This T cell receptor beta chain was identified during a study of shared clonotypes between healthy human individuals. Study information: Those who served as donors were a couple of women and a few men between the ages of 18 and 49.

Using immunoSEQ multiplex PCR, the repertoire was profiled, and TCRdb retains in-frame clones only, with some absent. The sample has about 820,000 clones, 85% to 95% seen once; the top ten hold about 25%. Comment on this clone: Its antigen remains unidentified.

Terminally differentiated effector memory CD45RA+ cells were excluded from the naive CD8 cells, which were CD45RO-negative and positively selected for CCR7. Germline-derived CDR1 and CDR2 are LNHDA and SQIVND (reference sequence). Unmatched junction bases numbered 11, after V lost 4 bases and J lost 1 base. The CDR3 covers 17 residues. Points from the study as a whole: Naive subsets usually exceeded memory subsets in estimated richness.

This receptor was taken from a man under 40 in good health. This chain uses TRBV19 with TRBJ1-2, with 8 bases aligning to TRBD1. Sequencing was carried out using naive CD8+ T cells sorted from blood. The CDR3 DNA is TGTGCCAGTAGTACTACACCTCCGGGACAGGATAACTATGGCTACACCTTC. It translates to CASSTTPPGQDNYGYTF.